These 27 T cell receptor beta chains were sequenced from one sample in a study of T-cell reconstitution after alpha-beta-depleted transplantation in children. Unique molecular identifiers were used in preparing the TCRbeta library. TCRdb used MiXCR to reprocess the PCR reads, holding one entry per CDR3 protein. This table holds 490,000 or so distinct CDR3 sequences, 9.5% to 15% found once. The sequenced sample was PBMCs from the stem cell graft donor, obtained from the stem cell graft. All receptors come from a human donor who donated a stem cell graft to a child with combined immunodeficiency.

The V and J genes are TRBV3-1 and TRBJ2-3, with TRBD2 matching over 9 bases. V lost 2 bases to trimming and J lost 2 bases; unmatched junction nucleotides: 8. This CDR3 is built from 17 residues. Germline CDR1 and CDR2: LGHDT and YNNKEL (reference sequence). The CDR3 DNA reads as TGTGCCAGCAGCCAACAGGTGGCGGGGGGGGTCACAGATACGCAGTATTTT. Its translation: CASSQQVAGGVTDTQYF.

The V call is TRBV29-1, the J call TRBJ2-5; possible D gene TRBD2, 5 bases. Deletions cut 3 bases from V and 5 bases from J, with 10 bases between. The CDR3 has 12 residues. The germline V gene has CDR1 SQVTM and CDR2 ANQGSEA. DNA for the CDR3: TGCAGCGTTGACGGACTGTGGGAGACCCAGTACTTC. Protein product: CSVDGLWETQYF. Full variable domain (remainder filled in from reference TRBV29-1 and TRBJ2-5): SAVISQKPSRDICQRGTSLTIQCQVDSQVTMMFWYRQQPGQSLTLIATANQGSEATYESGFVIDKFPISRPNLTFSTLTVSNMSPEDSSIYLCSVDGLWETQYFGPGTRLLVL.

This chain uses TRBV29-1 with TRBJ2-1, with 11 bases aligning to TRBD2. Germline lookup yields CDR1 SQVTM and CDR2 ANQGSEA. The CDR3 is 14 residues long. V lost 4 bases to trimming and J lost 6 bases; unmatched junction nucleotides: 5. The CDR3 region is CSVGLAGGPNEQFF. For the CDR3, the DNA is TGCAGCGTTGGCCTAGCGGGAGGACCCAATGAGCAGTTCTTC.

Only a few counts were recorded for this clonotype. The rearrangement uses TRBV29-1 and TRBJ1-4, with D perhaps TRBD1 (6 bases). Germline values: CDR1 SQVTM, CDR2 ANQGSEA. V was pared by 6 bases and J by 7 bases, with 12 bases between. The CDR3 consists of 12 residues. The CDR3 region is CSVQGPREKLFF. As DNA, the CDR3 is TGCAGCGTACAGGGTCCTCGTGAAAAACTGTTTTTT.

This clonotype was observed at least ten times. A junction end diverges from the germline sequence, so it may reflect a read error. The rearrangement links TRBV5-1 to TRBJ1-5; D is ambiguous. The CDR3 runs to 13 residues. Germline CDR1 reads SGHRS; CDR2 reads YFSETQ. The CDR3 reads CASSLGLGQPQHF. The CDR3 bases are TGTGCCAGCAGTTTGGGGTTGGGTCAGCCCCAGCATTTT.

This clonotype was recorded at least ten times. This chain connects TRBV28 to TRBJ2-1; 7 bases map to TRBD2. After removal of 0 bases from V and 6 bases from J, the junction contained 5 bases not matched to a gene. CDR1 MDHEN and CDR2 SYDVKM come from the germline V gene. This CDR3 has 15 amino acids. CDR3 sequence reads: CASSLWGGGTNEQFF. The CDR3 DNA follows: TGTGCCAGCAGTTTATGGGGCGGGGGAACCAATGAGCAGTTCTTC.

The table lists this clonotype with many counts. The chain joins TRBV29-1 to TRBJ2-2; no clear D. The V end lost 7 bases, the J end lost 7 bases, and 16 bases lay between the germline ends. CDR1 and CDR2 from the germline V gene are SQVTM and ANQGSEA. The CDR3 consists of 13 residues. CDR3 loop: CSAGNQAGGELFF. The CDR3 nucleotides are TGCAGCGCTGGAAACCAAGCAGGCGGGGAGCTGTTTTTT.

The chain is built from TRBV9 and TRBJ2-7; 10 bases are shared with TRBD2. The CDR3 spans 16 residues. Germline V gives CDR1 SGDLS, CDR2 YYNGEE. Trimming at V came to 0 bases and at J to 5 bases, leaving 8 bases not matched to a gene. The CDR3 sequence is CASSVDGPAGGHEQYF. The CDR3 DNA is TGTGCCAGCAGCGTAGATGGACCAGCGGGGGGGCACGAGCAGTACTTC.

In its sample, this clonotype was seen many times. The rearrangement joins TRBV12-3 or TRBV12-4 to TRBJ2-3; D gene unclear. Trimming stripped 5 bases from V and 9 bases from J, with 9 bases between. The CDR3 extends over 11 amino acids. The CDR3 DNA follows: TGTGCCAGCAGTGTTAGCATCACGCAGTATTTT. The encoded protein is CASSVSITQYF.

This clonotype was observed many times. The CDR3, as DNA: TGCAGTGCTAGAGGGACAGCCCTAACTAGCACAGATACGCAGTATTTT. Translation gives CSARGTALTSTDTQYF. The chain carries TRBV20-1 and TRBJ2-3; possibly TRBD1 for D (6 bases). The CDR3 is 16 amino acids. Germline V gene lookup returns CDR1 DFQATT and CDR2 SNEGSKA (reference sequence). The V end lost 1 base, the J end lost 0 bases, and 14 bases lay between the germline ends.

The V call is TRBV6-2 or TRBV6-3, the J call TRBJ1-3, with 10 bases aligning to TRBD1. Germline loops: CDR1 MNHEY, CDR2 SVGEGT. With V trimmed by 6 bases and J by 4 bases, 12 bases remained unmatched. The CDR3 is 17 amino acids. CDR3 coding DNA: TGTGCCAGCAGACGCCATACCGGGACAGGGGTCGGAAACACCATATATTTT. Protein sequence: CASRRHTGTGVGNTIYF.

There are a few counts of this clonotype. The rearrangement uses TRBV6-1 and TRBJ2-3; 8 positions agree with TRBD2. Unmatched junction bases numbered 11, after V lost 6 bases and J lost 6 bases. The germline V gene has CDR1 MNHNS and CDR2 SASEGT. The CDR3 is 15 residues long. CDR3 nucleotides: TGTGCCAGCAGAATTATGCGGGGGGCCGGGGATACGCAGTATTTT. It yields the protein CASRIMRGAGDTQYF.

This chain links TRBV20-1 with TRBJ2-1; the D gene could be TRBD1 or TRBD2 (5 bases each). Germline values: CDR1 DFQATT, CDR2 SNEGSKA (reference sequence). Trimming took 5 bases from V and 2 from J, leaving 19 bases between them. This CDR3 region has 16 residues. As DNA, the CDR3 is TGCAGTGCTCACTCCTCCGGGGCCAGCGCCTACAATGAGCAGTTCTTC. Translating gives CSAHSSGASAYNEQFF.

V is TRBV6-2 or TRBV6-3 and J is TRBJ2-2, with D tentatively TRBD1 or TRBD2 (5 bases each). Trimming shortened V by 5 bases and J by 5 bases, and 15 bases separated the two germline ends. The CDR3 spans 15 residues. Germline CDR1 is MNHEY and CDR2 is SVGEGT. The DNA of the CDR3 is TGTGCCAGCAGTGTACCGGGACGGCTTACCGGGGAGCTGTTTTTT. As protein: CASSVPGRLTGELFF.

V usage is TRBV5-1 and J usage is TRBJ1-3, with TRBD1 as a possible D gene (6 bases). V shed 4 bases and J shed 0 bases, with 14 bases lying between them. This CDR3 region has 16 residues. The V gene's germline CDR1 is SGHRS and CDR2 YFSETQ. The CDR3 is CASSTLPQGSGNTIYF. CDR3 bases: TGCGCCAGCAGCACCTTACCACAGGGCTCTGGAAACACCATATATTTT.

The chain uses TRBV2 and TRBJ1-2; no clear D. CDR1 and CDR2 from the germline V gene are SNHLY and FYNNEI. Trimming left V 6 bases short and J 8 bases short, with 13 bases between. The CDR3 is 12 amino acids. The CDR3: CASRPGTGGYTF. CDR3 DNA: TGTGCCAGCAGGCCGGGAACGGGCGGCTACACCTTC.

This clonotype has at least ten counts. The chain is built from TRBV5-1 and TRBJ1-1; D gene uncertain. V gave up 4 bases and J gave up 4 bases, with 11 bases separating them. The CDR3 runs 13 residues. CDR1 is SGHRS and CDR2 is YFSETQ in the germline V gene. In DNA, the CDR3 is TGCGCCAGCAGCGGGGAAGGGCGCACTGAAGCTTTCTTT. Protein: CASSGEGRTEAFF. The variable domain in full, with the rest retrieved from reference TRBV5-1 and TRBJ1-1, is KAGVTQTPRYLIKTRGQQVTLSCSPISGHRSVSWYQQTPGQGLQFLFEYFSETQRNKGNFPGRFSGRQFSNSRSEMNVSTLELGDSALYLCASSGEGRTEAFFGQGTRLTVV.

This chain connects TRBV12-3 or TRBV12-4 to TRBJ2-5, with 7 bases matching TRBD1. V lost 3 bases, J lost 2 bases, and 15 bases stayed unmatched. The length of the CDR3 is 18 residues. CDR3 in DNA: TGTGCCAGCAGTTTTTTGAGGGGGCGCGGGCGTAGGCAAGAGACCCAGTACTTC. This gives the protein CASSFLRGRGRRQETQYF.

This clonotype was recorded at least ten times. The DNA for the CDR3 is TGTGCCAGCAGCCAACAGGGGGGAAACACTGAAGCTTTCTTT. This codes for CASSQQGGNTEAFF. The chain employs TRBV12-3 or TRBV12-4 and TRBJ1-1; TRBD1 matches 8 bases. The CDR3 runs to 14 residues. J was trimmed by 2 bases and V by 6 bases; bases with no gene match: 5.

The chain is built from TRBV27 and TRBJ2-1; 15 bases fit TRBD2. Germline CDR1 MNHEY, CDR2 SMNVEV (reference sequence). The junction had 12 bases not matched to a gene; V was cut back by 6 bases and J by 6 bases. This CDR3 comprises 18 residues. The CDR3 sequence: CASRRRIGTSGRSNEQFF. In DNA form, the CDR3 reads TGTGCCAGCAGACGGCGCATCGGGACTAGCGGGAGGTCCAATGAGCAGTTCTTC.

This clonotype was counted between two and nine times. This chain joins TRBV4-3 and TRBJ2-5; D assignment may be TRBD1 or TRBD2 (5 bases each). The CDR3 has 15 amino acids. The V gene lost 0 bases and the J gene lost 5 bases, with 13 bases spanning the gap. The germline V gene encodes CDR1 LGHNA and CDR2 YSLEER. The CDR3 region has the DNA TGCGCCAGCAGCCAAGAACTGAGGGGTGGCGAGACCCAGTACTTC. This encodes CASSQELRGGETQYF.

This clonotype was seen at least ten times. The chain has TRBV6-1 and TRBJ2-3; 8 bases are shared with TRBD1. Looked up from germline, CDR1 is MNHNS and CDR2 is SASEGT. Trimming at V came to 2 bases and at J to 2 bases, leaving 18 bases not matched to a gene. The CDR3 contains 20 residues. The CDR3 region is CASSEPLIRGLSSDTDTQYF. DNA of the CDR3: TGTGCCAGCAGTGAACCCCTGATCAGGGGGCTTAGCTCGGACACAGATACGCAGTATTTT.

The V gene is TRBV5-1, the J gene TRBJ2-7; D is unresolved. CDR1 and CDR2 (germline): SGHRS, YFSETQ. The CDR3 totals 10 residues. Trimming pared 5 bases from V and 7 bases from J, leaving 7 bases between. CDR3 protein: CASRDAEQYF. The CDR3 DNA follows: TGCGCCAGCAGGGATGCAGAGCAGTACTTC.

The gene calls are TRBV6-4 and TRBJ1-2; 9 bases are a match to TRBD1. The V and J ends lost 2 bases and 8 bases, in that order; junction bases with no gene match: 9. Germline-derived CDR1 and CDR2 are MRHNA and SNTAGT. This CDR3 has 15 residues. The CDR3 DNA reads TGTGCCAGCAGTGACACCGGACAGGGGATGGGCGGCTACACCTTC. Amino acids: CASSDTGQGMGGYTF.

The CDR3 region is CASRAGQSSGANVLTF. The CDR3 DNA reads as TGTGCCAGCAGAGCGGGACAGTCCTCTGGGGCCAACGTCCTGACTTTC. The chain employs TRBV6-1 and TRBJ2-6; possibly TRBD1 or TRBD2 for D (7 bases each). Germline CDR1 reads MNHNS; CDR2 reads SASEGT. V lost 6 bases, J lost 0 bases, and 12 bases lay in between. The CDR3 is 16 residues long.

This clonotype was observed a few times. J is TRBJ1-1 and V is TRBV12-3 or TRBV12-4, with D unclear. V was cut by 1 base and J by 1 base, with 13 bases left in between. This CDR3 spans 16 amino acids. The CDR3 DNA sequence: TGTGCCAGCAGTTTAGAACCGGGAGCGGCGAACACTGAAGCTTTCTTT. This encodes CASSLEPGAANTEAFF.

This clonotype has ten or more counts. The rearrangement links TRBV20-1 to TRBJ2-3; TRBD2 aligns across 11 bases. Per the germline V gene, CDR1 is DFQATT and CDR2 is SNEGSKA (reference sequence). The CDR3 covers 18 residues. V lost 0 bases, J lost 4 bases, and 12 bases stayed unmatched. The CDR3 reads CSARDAWVTSGKSDTQYF. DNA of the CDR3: TGCAGTGCTAGAGATGCGTGGGTGACTAGCGGGAAGTCAGATACGCAGTATTTT.